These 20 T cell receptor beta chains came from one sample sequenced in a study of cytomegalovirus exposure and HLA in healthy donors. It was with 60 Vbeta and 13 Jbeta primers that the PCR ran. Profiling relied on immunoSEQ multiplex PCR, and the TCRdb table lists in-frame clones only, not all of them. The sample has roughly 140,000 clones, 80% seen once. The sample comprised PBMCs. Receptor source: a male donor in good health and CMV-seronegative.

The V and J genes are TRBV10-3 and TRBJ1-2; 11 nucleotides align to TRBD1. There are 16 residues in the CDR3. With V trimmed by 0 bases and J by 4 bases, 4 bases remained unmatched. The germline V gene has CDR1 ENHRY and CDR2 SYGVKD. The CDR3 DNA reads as TGTGCCATCAGTGAGTCGGACAGGGGGCTTGCCTATGGCTACACCTTC. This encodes CAISESDRGLAYGYTF.

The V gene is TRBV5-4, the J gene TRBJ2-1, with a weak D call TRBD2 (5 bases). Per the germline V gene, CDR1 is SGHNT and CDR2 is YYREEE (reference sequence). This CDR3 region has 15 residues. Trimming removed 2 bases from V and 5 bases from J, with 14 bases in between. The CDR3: CASSFKERGNNEQFF. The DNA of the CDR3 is TGTGCCAGCAGCTTCAAGGAACGGGGAAACAATGAGCAGTTCTTC.

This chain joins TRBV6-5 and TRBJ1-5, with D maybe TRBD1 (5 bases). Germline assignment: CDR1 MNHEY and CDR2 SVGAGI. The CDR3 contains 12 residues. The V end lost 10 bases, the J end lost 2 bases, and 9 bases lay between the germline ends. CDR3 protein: CATGLGNQPQHF. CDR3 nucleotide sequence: TGTGCCACGGGACTGGGCAATCAGCCCCAGCATTTT.

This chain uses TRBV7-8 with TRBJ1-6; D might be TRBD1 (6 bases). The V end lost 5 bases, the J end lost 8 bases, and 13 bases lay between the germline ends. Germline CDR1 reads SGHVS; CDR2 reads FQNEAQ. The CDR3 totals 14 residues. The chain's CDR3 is CASSIRQADSPLHF. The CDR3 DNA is TGTGCCAGCAGCATCAGACAGGCCGATTCACCCCTCCACTTT.

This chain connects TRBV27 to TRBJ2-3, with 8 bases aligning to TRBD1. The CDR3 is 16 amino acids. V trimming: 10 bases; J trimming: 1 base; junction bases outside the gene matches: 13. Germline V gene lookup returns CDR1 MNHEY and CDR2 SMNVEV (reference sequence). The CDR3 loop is CATTPPPGQGTDTQYF. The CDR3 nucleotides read TGTGCCACCACGCCCCCTCCGGGACAGGGCACAGATACGCAGTATTTT.

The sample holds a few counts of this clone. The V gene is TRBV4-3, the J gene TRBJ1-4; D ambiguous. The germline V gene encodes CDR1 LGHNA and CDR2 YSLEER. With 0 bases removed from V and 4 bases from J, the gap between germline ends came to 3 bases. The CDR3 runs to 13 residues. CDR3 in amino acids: CASSQDFNEKLFF. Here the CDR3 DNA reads TGCGCCAGCAGCCAAGACTTTAATGAAAAACTGTTTTTT.

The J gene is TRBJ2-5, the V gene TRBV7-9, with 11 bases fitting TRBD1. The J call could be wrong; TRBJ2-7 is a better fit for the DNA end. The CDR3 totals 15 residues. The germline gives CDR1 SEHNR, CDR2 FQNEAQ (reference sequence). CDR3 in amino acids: CASSYPGQGGNEQYF. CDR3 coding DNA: TGTGCCAGCAGCTACCCGGGACAGGGGGGAAACGAGCAGTACTTC.

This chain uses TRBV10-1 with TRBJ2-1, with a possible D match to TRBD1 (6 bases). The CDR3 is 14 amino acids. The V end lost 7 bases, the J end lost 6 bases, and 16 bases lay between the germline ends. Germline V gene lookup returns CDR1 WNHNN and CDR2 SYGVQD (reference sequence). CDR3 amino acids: CASTSGQAGNEQFF. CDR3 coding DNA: TGCGCCAGCACATCGGGACAAGCCGGCAATGAGCAGTTCTTC.

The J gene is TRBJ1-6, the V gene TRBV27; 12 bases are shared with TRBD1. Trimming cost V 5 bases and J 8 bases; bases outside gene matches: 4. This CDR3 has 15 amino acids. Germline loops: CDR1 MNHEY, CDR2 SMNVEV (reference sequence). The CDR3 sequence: CASSPGTGGYSPLHF. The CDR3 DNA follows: TGTGCCAGCAGTCCCGGGACAGGGGGCTATTCACCCCTCCACTTT.

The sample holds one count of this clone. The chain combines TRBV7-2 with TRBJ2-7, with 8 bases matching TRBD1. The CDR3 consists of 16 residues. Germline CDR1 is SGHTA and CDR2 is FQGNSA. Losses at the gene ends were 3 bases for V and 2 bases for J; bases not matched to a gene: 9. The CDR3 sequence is CASSLAGQGYAYEQYF. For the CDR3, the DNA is TGTGCCAGCAGCTTGGCCGGACAGGGCTACGCCTACGAGCAGTACTTC.

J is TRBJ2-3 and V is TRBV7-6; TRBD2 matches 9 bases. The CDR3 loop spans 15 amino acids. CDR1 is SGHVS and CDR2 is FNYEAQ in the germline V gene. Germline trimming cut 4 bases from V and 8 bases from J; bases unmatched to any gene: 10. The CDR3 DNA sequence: TGTGCCAGCAGCTCAAGGGCGGGGGGGCCGGGTACGCAGTATTTT. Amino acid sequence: CASSSRAGGPGTQYF. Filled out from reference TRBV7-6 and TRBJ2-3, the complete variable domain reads GAGVSQSPRYKVTKRGQDVALRCDPISGHVSLYWYRQALGQGPEFLTYFNYEAQQDKSGLPNDRFSAERPEGSISTLTIQRTEQRDSAMYRCASSSRAGGPGTQYFGPGTRLTVL.

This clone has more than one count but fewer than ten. The CDR3 DNA follows: TGTGCCATCAGTGAGACCTTGACTAGCGGGGGAGAGACCCAGTACTTC. Protein: CAISETLTSGGETQYF. This chain joins TRBV10-3 and TRBJ2-5; 12 nucleotides agree with TRBD2. This CDR3 region has 16 residues. V was pared by 2 bases and J by 4 bases, with 5 bases of the junction left unmatched. Germline-derived CDR1 and CDR2 are ENHRY and SYGVKD.

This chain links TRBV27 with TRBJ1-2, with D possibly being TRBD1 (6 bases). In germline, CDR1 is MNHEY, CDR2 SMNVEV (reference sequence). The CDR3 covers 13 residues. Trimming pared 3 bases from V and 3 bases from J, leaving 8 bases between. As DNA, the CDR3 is TGTGCCAGCAGTTTGAAGGGGGACTATGGCTACACCTTC. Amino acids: CASSLKGDYGYTF.

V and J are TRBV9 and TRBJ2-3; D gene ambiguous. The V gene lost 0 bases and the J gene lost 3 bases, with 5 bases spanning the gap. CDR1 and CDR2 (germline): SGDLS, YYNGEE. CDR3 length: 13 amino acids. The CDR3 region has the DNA TGTGCCAGCAGCGTAGCTACGACAGATACGCAGTATTTT. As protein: CASSVATTDTQYF.

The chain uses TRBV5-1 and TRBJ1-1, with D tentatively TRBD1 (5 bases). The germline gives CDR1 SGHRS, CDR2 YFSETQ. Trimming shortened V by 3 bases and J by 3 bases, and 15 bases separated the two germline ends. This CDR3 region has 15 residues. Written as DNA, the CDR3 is TGCGCCAGCAGCTCTTCAGGGATTGCCTACACTGAAGCTTTCTTT. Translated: CASSSSGIAYTEAFF.

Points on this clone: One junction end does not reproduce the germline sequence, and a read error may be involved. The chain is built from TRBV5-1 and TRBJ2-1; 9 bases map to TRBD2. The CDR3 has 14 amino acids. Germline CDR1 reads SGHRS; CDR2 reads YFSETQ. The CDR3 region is CASSLGQRGERTLF. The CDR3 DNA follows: TGCGCCAGCAGCTTGGGCCAGCGGGGGGAACGGACTCTCTTC.

Here the CDR3 reads CASTVSGNTIYF. CDR3 coding DNA: TGTGCCAGCACAGTATCTGGAAACACCATATATTTT. The V and J genes are TRBV6-1 and TRBJ1-3; D gene ambiguous. Germline V lookup: CDR1 MNHNS, CDR2 SASEGT. The CDR3 has 12 amino acids. V was trimmed by 7 bases and J by 1 base, leaving 5 bases between them.

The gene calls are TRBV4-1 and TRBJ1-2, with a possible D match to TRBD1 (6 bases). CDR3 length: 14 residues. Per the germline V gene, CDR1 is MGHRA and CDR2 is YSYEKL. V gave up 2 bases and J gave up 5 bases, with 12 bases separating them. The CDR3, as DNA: TGCGCCAGCAGCCAAACAGGGCATGGGTATGGCTACACCTTC. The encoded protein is CASSQTGHGYGYTF.

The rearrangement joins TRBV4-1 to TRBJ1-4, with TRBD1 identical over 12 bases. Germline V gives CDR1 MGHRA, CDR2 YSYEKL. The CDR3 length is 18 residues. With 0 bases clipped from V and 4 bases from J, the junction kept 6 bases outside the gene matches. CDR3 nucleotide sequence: TGCGCCAGCAGCCAAGATCGGGACAGGGGGCAGGGTAATGAAAAACTGTTTTTT. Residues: CASSQDRDRGQGNEKLFF.

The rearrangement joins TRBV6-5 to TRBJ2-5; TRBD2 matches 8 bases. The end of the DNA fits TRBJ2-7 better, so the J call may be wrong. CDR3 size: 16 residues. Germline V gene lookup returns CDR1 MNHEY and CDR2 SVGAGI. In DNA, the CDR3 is TGTGCCAGCAGTTACTCGAGATCCGGGGGGGTCCACGAGCAGTACTTC. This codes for CASSYSRSGGVHEQYF.